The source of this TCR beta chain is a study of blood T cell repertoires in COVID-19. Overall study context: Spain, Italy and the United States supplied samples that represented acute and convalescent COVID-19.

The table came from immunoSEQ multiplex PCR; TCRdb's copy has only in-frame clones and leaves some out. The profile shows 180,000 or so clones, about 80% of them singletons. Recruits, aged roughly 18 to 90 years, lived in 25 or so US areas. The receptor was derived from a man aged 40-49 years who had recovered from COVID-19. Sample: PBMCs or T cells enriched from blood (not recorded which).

The CDR3 DNA reads as TGTGCCAGCAGTTTATCGCCCGTGGCCTATGGCTACACCTTC. Amino acids: CASSLSPVAYGYTF. The V gene is TRBV27, the J gene TRBJ1-2; D not resolved. The CDR3 extends over 14 amino acids. The V gene's germline CDR1 is MNHEY and CDR2 SMNVEV (reference sequence). Trimming removed 0 bases from V and 4 bases from J, with 9 bases in between.